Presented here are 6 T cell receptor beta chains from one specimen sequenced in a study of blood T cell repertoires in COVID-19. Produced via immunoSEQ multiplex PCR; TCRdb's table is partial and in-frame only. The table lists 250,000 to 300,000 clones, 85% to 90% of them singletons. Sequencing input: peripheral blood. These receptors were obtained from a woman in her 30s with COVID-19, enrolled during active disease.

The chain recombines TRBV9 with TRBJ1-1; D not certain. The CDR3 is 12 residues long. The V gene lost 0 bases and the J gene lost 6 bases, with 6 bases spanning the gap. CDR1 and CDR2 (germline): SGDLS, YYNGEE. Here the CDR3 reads CASSVDSPEAFF. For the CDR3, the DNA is TGTGCCAGCAGCGTAGACAGTCCTGAAGCTTTCTTT.

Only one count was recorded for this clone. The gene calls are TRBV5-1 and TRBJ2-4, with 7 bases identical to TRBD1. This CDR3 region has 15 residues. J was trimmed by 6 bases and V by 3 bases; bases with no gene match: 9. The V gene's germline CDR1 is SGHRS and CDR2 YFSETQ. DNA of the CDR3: TGCGCCAGCAGCTACGAGACAGGGTTGACAAACATTCAGTACTTC. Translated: CASSYETGLTNIQYF.

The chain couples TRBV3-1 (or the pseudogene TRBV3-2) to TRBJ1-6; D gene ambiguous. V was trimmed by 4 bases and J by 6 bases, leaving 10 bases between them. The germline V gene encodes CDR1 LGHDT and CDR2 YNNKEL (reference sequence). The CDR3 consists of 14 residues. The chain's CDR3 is CASSPDTLNSPLHF. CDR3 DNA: TGTGCCAGCAGCCCAGACACTCTTAATTCACCCCTCCACTTT.

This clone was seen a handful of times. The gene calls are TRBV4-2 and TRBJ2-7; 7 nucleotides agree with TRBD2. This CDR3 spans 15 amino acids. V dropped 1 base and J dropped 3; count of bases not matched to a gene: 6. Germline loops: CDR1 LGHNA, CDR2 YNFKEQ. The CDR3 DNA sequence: TGTGCCAGCAGCCAAGGTGTCGGGGAGGGCTACGAGCAGTACTTC. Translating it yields CASSQGVGEGYEQYF.

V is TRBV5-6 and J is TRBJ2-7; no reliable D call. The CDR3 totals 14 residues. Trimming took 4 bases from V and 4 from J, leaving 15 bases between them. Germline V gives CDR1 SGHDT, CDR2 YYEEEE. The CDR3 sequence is CASSPTNLAYEQYF. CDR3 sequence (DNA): TGTGCCAGCAGCCCGACAAATCTTGCGTACGAGCAGTACTTC.

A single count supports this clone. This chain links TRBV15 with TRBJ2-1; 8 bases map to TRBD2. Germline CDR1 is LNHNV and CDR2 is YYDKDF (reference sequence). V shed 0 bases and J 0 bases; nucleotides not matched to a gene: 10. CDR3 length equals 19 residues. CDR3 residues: CATSRDQGQRGNSYNEQFF. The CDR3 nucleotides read TGTGCCACCAGCAGAGATCAGGGCCAGCGGGGGAACTCCTACAATGAGCAGTTCTTC.